The 2 T cell receptor beta chains in this list originate from one sample, sequenced in a study of T cell repertoires in cytomegalovirus infection. TCRdb recomputed calls from the reads with MiXCR, one row per CDR3 protein. The sample has approximately 260,000 distinct CDR3 sequences; 22% are singletons. These receptors have no known antigen. Sequenced material: cultured PBMCs, taken from culture after CMV antigen stimulation. The receptors stem from a human donor in good health (CMV status not recorded). Some clones in this sample may be carry-over from other donors' samples.

There are a few counts of this clonotype. The rearrangement links TRBV6-2 or TRBV6-3 to TRBJ2-7, with D maybe TRBD1 (6 bases). The germline CDR1 and CDR2 sequences are MNHEY and SVGEGT. This CDR3 contains 14 residues. V gave up 0 bases and J gave up 3 bases, with 9 bases separating them. The CDR3 DNA follows: TGTGCCAGCAGTTACTCGGGACACTTCTACGAGCAGTACGTC. Residues: CASSYSGHFYEQYV.

The chain carries TRBV28 and TRBJ1-2, with TRBD1 matching 7 bases. CDR3 length equals 17 residues. Germline V lookup: CDR1 MDHEN, CDR2 SYDVKM. V gave up 2 bases and J gave up 6 bases; unmatched junction bases: 15. Here the CDR3 DNA reads TGTGCCAGCAGTTTAGGCGACAGGGTGGGAGGAAAGAATGGCTACACCTTC. This codes for CASSLGDRVGGKNGYTF.